This T cell receptor (beta chain) emerged from a study of T cell responses to AZD1222 COVID-19 vaccine. Findings and caveats of the study: Repertoires were sampled only after the peak T cell response. Donors were largely white British and mainly female; clonal diversity was possibly underestimated.

A word on this clone: Its antigen is currently unknown.

Method: immunoSEQ multiplex PCR; TCRdb's copy keeps in-frame clones and lacks some. The sample lists fewer than 95,000 clones, about 91% occurring once. This clonotype was sampled from an adult who received the AZD1222 COVID-19 vaccine. Sequenced here: peripheral blood, sampled 28 days after the second AZD1222 dose.

The CDR3 nucleotides are TGTGCCAGCAGTGGACCGGGGCGATCGAATGGGAACACTGAAGCTTTCTTT. Its translation is CASSGPGRSNGNTEAFF. The chain is built from TRBV6-1 and TRBJ1-1; a possible D gene is TRBD1 (5 bases). The CDR3 spans 17 residues. Trimming removed 4 bases from V and 1 base from J, with 19 bases in between. CDR1 and CDR2 (germline): MNHNS, SASEGT.